This T cell receptor (beta chain) originates from a study of T cells in Graves' hyperthyroidism and ophthalmopathy (dated by TCRdb to about 2019). Study-level background: Peripheral blood samples were taken at initial diagnosis, before any treatment was given. To identify distinguishing TCR V-J signatures, a discovery cohort of 100 or so patients was used, comprising 40 to 45 with Graves' ophthalmopathy and 55 to 65 with stable Graves' hyperthyroidism. According to the paper, TCR Vbeta CDR3 sequencing was carried out on over 130 peripheral blood samples, which came from more than 40 ophthalmopathy, 75 to 80 hyperthyroidism and approximately 17 progressor patients. An independent validation cohort of about 20 hyperthyroidism patients and about 15 patients who later progressed to ophthalmopathy tested prospective prediction of ophthalmopathy. Following sampling, methimazole starting at 30 mg daily was given to hyperthyroidism patients, and high-dose intravenous methylprednisolone was given to ophthalmopathy patients. The roughly 94 discovery patients were randomly split 7:3 into training and test sets. In addition, the study compared T-cell repertoires in thyroid tissue and in blood from five to seven Graves' hyperthyroidism patients.

The TCR beta CDR3 regions were amplified from RNA transcripts. The TCR CDR3 was subjected to a first round of RT-PCR using the HTBI primer set and the Qiagen OneStep RT-PCR kit. Libraries were constructed in a second round of multiplex PCR, after which size selection and purification were carried out. Libraries were sequenced paired-end with 100 bp reads on an Illumina HiSeq2000. The original methods were these. SOAPnuke was used to process the raw data, removing reads that contained adapters or uncalled bases, had a mean Phred below 15, or lacked an exact match to the constant primer or identifier. High-quality paired reads were merged using COPE v1.2.5, and each unique nucleotide sequence was defined as a clonotype. MiTCR v1.1 was used to align the clonotypes against IMGT TRBV, TRBD and TRBJ reference segments. The analysis included only V-J combinations with a frequency above 0.0001, which together covered more than 98% of the repertoires. The TCS score was defined as F50 (clonal expansion) divided by E x V (chaos), with BLOSUM62-based TCRdist calculated between CDR3 peptides within each V-J. Welch's t-statistics and random forest reduced approximately 520 V-J features to 13, which were used in a naive Bayes classifier (R e1071). TCRdb ran its own pipeline on the public reads, namely fastp trimming at Q25 and MiXCR clone calling, and kept in-frame beta chains. All rows with the same CDR3 protein become a single entry with the most common DNA and genes. The authors' filters were not applied to this entry. The sample table holds fewer than 500,000 distinct CDR3 sequences, of which about 13% were seen once. Clones ranked in the top ten supply around 21% of the sample.

According to the germline V gene (reference sequence), CDR1 reads MNHEY and CDR2 reads SMNVEV. The CDR3, cysteine through phenylalanine, is 16 amino acids long. Only CDR3 DNA remains: 48 bases, in frame from the first base. Clipping removes 2 bases from V and 6 bases from J, with 8 as the unmatched junction base count. Hyperthyroidism patients were newly diagnosed, with disease duration under 2 months, and aged 18 to 65 years. Patients with uncontrolled infections, other autoimmune diseases, pregnancy or lactation were excluded. Diagnoses were based on clinical symptoms, serum thyroxine and TRAb, thyroid ultrasound and orbital computed tomography. Blood from progressor patients was collected at the time of first diagnosis with hyperthyroidism, before any ophthalmopathy symptoms had appeared. Ficoll-Paque density gradient centrifugation was used to isolate PBMCs from about 9 ml of fresh peripheral blood. Progressor patients were defined as those initially diagnosed with Graves' hyperthyroidism in whom ophthalmopathy developed during follow-up. Total RNA was extracted with Trizol reagent, and quality was checked on an Agilent 2100 Bioanalyzer.

Here is what the overall study found, with its caveats: Sample size was not statistically predetermined, and blinding of investigators to group allocation was not performed. In cross-validation, a model built on a 13 V-J signature told ophthalmopathy apart from stable hyperthyroidism with roughly 87% sensitivity and about 81% specificity, and in testing the same model reached 80%/75%. Most expanded thyroid clonotypes (frequency above 0.001) were also found in blood, which suggests that blood repertoires may mirror thyroid immune responses. In validation, the model predicted progression to ophthalmopathy a median of about 6.8 months before onset, with roughly 71% sensitivity and nearly 75% specificity.

Note on this clonotype: Its antigen is not yet known. Within one base of it there is no much larger clone, and no base qualities were kept.

The chain links TRBV27 with TRBJ1-4; the central 8 bases match TRBD1. The TCR sequence derives from a man younger than 40 with Graves' hyperthyroidism that later progressed to Graves' ophthalmopathy. The specimen sequenced was blood. The nucleotides read TGTGCCAGCAGTTTAGGGCGGACAGGGACCCATGAAAAACTGTTTTTT. It is translated as CASSLGRTGTHEKLFF. This CDR3, with the reference TRBV27 and TRBJ1-4 proteins standing in past its ends, gives the full variable domain EAQVTQNPRYLITVTGKKLTVTCSQNMNHEYMSWYRQDPGLGLRQIYYSMNVEVTDKGDVPEGYKVSRKEKRNFPLILESPSPNQTSLYFCASSLGRTGTHEKLFFGSGTQLSVL.